This T cell receptor beta chain stems from a study of regulatory T cells in long-lasting Graves disease. Whole-study findings and limits: Those with persistent disease had in common more public clonotypes (fewer than 3,000) than new patients (approximately 990). TRBV28, TRBJ1-2 and TRBJ2-5 emerged as the favored segments in persistent disease. The TCR repertoire of persistent Graves' patients was less diverse than that of newly diagnosed ones. Having only a small sample size may have limited accuracy.

Germline V gene lookup returns CDR1 PRHDT and CDR2 FYEKMQ (reference sequence). The CDR3 has 15 amino acids. V lost 5 bases and J lost 5, with 13 bases in between. Building of the TCR beta libraries involved iRepertoire HTBI primers and Arm-PCR of CDR3 regions. In TCRdb, the multiplex PCR reads were re-called with MiXCR into one record per CDR3 protein. The table records roughly 430,000 distinct CDR3 sequences, over 20% of them present only once. This clonotype was detected only a few times. No antigen is known for it. Time point defined: persistent/refractory GD, antithyroid drugs over 5 years with positive TRAb. Extracted RNA from PBMCs served as the source of the TCR library.

V is TRBV13 and J is TRBJ1-6; tentative D call: TRBD1 (5 bases). The input for sequencing was peripheral blood mononuclear cells (PBMCs), taken when the disease was refractory, from a patient treated with antithyroid drugs. This clonotype was sampled from a female donor with Graves disease. The CDR3 reads CASSEATVNNSPLHF. The CDR3 DNA sequence: TGTGCCAGCAGCGAAGCGACAGTTAATAATTCACCCCTCCACTTT.